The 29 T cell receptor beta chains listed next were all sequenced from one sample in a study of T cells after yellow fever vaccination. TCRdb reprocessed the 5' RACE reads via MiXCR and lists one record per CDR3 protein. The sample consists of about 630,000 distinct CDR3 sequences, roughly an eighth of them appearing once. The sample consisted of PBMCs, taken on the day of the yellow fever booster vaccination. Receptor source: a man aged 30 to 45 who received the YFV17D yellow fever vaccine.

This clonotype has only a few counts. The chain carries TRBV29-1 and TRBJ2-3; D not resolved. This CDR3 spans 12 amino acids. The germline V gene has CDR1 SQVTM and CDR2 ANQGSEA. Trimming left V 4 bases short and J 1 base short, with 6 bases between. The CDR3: CSVVPGTDTQYF. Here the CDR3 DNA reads TGCAGCGTTGTTCCTGGCACAGATACGCAGTATTTT.

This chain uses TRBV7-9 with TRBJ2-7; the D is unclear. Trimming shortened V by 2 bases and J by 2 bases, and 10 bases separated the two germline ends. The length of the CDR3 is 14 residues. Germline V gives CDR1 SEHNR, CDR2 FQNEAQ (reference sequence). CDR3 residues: CASSLPVGAYEQYF. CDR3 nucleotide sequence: TGTGCCAGCAGCTTACCTGTTGGGGCCTACGAGCAGTACTTC.

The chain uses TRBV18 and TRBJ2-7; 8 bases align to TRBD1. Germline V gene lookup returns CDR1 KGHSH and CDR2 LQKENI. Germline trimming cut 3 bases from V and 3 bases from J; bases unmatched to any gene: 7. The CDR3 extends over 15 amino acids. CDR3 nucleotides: TGTGCCAGCTCACCCTCGCGGGACAGGCTCTACGAGCAGTACTTC. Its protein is CASSPSRDRLYEQYF.

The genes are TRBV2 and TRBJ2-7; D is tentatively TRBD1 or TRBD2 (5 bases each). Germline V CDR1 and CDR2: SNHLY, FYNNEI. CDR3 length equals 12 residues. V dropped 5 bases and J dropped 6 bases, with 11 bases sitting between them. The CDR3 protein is CASSSGTSEQYF. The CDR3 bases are TGTGCCAGCAGTTCCGGGACGTCCGAGCAGTACTTC.

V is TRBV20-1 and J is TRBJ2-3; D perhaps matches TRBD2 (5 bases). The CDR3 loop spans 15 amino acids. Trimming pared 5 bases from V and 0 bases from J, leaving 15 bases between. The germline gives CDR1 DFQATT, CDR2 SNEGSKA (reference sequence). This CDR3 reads CSASDYDLSTDTQYF. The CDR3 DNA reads TGCAGTGCTTCCGACTACGACCTTAGCACAGATACGCAGTATTTT.

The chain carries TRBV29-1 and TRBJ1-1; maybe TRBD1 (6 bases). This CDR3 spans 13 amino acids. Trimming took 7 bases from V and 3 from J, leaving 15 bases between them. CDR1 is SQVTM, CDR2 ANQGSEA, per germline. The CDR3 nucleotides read TGCAGCGCCCGGACAGACACCTACACTGAAGCTTTCTTT. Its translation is CSARTDTYTEAFF.

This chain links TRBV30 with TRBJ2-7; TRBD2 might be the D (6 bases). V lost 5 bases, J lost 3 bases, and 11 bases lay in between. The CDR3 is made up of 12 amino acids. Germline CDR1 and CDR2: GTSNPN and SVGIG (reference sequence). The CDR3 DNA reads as TGTGCCTGGCCTAGCGTTTTCTACGAGCAGTACTTC. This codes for CAWPSVFYEQYF.

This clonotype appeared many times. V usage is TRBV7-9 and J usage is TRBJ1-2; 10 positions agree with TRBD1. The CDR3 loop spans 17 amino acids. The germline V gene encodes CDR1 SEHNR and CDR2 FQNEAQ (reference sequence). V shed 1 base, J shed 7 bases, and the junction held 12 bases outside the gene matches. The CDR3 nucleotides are TGTGCCAGCAGCTTAGTCGGGACAGGGGAATTGCTAAGTGGCTACACCTTC. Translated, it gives CASSLVGTGELLSGYTF.

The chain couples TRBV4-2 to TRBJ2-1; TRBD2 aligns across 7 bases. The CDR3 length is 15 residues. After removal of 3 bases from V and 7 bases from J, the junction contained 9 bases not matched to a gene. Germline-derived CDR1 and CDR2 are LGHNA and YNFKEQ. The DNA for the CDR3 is TGTGCCAGCAGCCAGAGGGGACTATCAAGTAATGAGCAGTTCTTC. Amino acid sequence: CASSQRGLSSNEQFF.

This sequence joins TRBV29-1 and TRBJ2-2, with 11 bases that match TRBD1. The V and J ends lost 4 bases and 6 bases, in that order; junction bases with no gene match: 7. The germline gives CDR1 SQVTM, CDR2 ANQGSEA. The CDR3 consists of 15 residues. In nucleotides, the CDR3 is TGCAGCGTTGTGGGACAGGGGGTCGAGTCCGGGGAGCTGTTTTTT. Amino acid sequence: CSVVGQGVESGELFF.

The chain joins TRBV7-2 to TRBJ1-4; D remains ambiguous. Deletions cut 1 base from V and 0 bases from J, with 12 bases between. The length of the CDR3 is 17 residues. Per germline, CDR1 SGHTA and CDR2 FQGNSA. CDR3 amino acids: CASSLVGPGATNEKLFF. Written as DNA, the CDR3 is TGTGCCAGCAGCTTAGTTGGCCCGGGAGCAACTAATGAAAAACTGTTTTTT.

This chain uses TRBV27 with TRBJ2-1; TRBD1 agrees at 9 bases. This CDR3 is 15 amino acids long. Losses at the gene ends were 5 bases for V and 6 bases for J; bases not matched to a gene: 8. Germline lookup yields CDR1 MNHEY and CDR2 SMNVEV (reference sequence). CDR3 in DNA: TGTGCCAGCAGTCCCACCGGGACAGGGAGCAATGAGCAGTTCTTC. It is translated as CASSPTGTGSNEQFF.

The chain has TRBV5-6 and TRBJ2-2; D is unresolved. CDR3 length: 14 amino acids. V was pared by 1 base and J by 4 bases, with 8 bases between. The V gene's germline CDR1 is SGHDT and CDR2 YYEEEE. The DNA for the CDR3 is TGTGCCAGCAGCTTGATACGGTTCACCGGGGAGCTGTTTTTT. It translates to CASSLIRFTGELFF.

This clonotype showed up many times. CDR3 coding DNA: TGTGCCAGCTCACGCCTGCCGGGACAGGGGGCCTACGAGCAGTACTTC. It specifies CASSRLPGQGAYEQYF. The rearrangement uses TRBV18 and TRBJ2-7, with 11 nucleotides matching TRBD1. Germline lookup yields CDR1 KGHSH and CDR2 LQKENI. This CDR3 is 16 amino acids long. J gave up 2 bases and V 4 bases, and 7 bases lay outside the gene matches.

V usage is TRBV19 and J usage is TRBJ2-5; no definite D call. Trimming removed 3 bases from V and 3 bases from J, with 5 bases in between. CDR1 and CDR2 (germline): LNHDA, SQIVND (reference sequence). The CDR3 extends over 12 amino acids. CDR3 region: CASSMAKETQYF. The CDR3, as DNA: TGTGCCAGTAGTATGGCAAAAGAGACCCAGTACTTC. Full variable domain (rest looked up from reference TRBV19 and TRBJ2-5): DGGITQSPKYLFRKEGQNVTLSCEQNLNHDAMYWYRQDPGQGLRLIYYSQIVNDFQKGDIAEGYSVSREKKESFPLTVTSAQKNPTAFYLCASSMAKETQYFGPGTRLLVL.

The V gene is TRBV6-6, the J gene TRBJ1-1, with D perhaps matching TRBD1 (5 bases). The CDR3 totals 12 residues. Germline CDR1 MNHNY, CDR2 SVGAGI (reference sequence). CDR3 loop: CANRRVNTEAFF. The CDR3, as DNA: TGTGCAAACCGCAGGGTGAACACTGAAGCTTTCTTT.

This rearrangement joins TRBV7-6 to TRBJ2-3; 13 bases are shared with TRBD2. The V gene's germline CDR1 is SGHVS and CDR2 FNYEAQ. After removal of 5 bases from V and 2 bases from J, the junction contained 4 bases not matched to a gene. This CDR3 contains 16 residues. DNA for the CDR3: TGTGCCAGCAGCCGGGGACTAGCGGGGACCACAGATACGCAGTATTTT. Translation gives CASSRGLAGTTDTQYF.

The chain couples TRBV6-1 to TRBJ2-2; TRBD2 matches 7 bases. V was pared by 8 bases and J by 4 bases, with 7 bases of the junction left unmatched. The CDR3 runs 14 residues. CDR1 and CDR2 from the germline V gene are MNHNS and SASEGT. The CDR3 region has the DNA TGTGCCAGCCAGAGGGAGGGGATCACCGGGGAGCTGTTTTTT. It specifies CASQREGITGELFF.

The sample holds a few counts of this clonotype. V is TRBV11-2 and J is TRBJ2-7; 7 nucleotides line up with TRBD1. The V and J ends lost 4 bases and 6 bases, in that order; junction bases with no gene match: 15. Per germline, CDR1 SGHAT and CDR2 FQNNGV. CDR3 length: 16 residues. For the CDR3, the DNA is TGTGCCAGCAGCTGGCCGACGACAGGGTATATGGGCGAGCAGTACTTC. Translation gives CASSWPTTGYMGEQYF.

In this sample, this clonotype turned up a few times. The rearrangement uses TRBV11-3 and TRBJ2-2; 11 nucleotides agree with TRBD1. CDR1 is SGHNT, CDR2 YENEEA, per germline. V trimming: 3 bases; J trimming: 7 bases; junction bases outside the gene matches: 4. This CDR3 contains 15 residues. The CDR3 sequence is CASSLGQGEIGELFF. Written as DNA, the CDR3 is TGTGCCAGCAGCTTGGGACAGGGGGAAATCGGGGAGCTGTTTTTT.

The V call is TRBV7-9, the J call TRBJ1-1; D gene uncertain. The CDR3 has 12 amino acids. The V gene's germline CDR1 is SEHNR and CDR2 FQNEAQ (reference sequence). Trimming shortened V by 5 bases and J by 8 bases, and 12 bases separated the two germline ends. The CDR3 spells CASSPSGNEAFF. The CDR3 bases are TGTGCCAGCAGCCCCAGCGGGAACGAAGCTTTCTTT.

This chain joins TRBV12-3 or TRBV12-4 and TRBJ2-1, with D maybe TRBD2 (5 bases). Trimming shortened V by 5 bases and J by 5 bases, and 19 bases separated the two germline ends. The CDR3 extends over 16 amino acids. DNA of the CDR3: TGTGCCAGCAGTCTCCTGGGCGGGTGGGCCCACAATGAGCAGTTCTTC. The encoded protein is CASSLLGGWAHNEQFF.

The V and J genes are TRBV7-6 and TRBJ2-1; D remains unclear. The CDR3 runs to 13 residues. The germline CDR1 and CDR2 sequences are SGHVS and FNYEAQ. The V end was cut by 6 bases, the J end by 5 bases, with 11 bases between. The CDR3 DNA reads TGTGCCAGCAGATCCACGGGCAACAATGAGCAGTTCTTC. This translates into CASRSTGNNEQFF.

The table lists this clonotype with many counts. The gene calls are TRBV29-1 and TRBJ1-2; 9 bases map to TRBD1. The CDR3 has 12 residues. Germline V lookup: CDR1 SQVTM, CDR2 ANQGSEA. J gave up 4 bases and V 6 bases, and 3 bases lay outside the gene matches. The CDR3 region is CSVRDRVYGYTF. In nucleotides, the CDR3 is TGCAGCGTCCGGGACAGGGTCTATGGCTACACCTTC.

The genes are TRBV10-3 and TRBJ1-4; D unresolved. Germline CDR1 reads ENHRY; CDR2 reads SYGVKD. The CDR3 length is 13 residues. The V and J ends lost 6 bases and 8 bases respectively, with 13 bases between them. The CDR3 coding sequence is TGTGCCATCAGGGACTCAGAGGAGGAAAAACTGTTTTTT. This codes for CAIRDSEEEKLFF.

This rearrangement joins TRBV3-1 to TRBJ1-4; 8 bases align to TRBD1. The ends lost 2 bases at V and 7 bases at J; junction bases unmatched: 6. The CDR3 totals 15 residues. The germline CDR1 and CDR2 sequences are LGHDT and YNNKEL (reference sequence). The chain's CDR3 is CASSQRSGGTEKLFF. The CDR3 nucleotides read TGTGCCAGCAGCCAAAGATCAGGGGGCACTGAAAAACTGTTTTTT.

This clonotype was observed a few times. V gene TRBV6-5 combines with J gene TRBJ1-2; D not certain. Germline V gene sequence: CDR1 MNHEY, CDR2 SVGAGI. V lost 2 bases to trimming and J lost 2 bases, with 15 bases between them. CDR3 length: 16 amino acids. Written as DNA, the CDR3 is TGTGCCAGCAGTTACCCCCGGTGGCAAAGGAACTATGGCTACACCTTC. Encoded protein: CASSYPRWQRNYGYTF.

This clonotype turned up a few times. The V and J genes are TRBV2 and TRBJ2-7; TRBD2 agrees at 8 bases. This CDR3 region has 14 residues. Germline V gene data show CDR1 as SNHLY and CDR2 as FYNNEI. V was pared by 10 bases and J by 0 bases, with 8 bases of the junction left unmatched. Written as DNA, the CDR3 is TGTGCCACCGAGGCGACTAGCGTCTCCTACGAGCAGTACTTC. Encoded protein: CATEATSVSYEQYF.

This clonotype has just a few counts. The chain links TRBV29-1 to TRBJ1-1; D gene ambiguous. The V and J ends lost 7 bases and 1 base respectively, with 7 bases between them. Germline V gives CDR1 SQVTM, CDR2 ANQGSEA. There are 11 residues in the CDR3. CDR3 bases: TGCAGCGCTACAGCGAACACTGAAGCTTTCTTT. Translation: CSATANTEAFF.